The 21 T cell receptor beta chains presented below share a single source sample, sequenced in a study of blood T cell repertoires in COVID-19. Sequencing was performed with immunoSEQ multiplex PCR; in TCRdb, only in-frame clones are kept and a portion is missing. The table records about 80,000 clones, roughly four fifths of them present only once. Sequenced sample: peripheral blood. These receptors were collected from a human donor in a cohort sampled during active COVID-19.

The rearrangement uses TRBV6-6 and TRBJ2-7; 8 positions agree with TRBD1. V shed 6 bases, J shed 1 base, and the junction held 5 bases outside the gene matches. Germline lookup yields CDR1 MNHNY and CDR2 SVGAGI (reference sequence). CDR3 length equals 14 residues. CDR3 bases: TGTGCCAGCAGCCCTGGACAGGGATCCTACGAGCAGTACTTC. It encodes CASSPGQGSYEQYF.

This chain joins TRBV9 and TRBJ2-2; 9 nucleotides line up with TRBD1. Unmatched junction bases numbered 2, after V lost 0 bases and J lost 5 bases. The CDR3 extends over 15 amino acids. Germline CDR1 and CDR2: SGDLS and YYNGEE. The CDR3 region has the DNA TGTGCCAGCAGCGTAGTGACAGGGGGGACCGGGGAGCTGTTTTTT. Its translation is CASSVVTGGTGELFF.

The chain combines TRBV5-1 with TRBJ2-2; 7 positions agree with TRBD2. The V gene's germline CDR1 is SGHRS and CDR2 YFSETQ. V lost 0 bases to trimming and J lost 4 bases; unmatched junction nucleotides: 3. The CDR3 has 15 residues. The CDR3 DNA is TGCGCCAGCAGCTTGGGAGCGGGACCCACCGGGGAGCTGTTTTTT. It is translated as CASSLGAGPTGELFF.

The chain uses TRBV27 and TRBJ1-5; possibly TRBD1 for D (6 bases). V lost 6 bases to trimming and J lost 0 bases, with 12 bases between them. The CDR3 length is 15 residues. Germline CDR1 MNHEY, CDR2 SMNVEV (reference sequence). For the CDR3, the DNA is TGTGCCAGCAGCGAAAGGGGGAATAGCAATCAGCCCCAGCATTTT. Its translation is CASSERGNSNQPQHF.

This clone has just a few counts. The V gene is TRBV11-2, the J gene TRBJ1-3; 11 bases line up with TRBD1. CDR1 SGHAT and CDR2 FQNNGV come from the germline V gene. The J segment lost 9 bases and the V segment lost 4 bases, leaving 8 bases of the junction unmatched. The CDR3 has 15 residues. CDR3 in amino acids: CASSSAGTGGITIYF. DNA for the CDR3: TGTGCCAGCAGCTCCGCCGGGACAGGGGGTATCACCATATATTTT. Full variable domain (rest looked up from reference TRBV11-2 and TRBJ1-3): EAGVAQSPRYKIIEKRQSVAFWCNPISGHATLYWYQQILGQGPKLLIQFQNNGVVDDSQLPKDRFSAERLKGVDSTLKIQPAKLEDSAVYLCASSSAGTGGITIYFGEGSWLTVV.

The J gene is TRBJ1-1, the V gene TRBV5-1; 8 positions agree with TRBD1. The trim removed 5 bases at V and 4 bases at J, leaving 10 bases unmatched. CDR1 is SGHRS, CDR2 YFSETQ, per germline. This CDR3 spans 15 amino acids. The CDR3 spells CASRTHRGTGTEAFF. In DNA, the CDR3 is TGCGCCAGCAGAACTCACAGGGGGACGGGCACTGAAGCTTTCTTT.

This clone was observed a single time. The chain links TRBV7-3 to TRBJ1-3; D is unresolved. Germline V lookup: CDR1 SGHTA, CDR2 FQGTGA. This CDR3 contains 13 residues. Deletions cut 5 bases from V and 3 bases from J, with 8 bases between. This CDR3 reads CASSLVGGNTIYF. CDR3 bases: TGTGCCAGCAGCCTAGTAGGTGGAAACACCATATATTTT.

The chain uses TRBV25-1 and TRBJ2-3; D possibly corresponds to TRBD2 (5 bases). CDR1 and CDR2 (germline): MGHDK, SYGVNS. The length of the CDR3 is 15 residues. Trimming stripped 3 bases from V and 2 bases from J, with 12 bases between. The CDR3 nucleotides are TGTGCCAGCAGTGACCCCTCTAGCATCACAGATACGCAGTATTTT. This translates into CASSDPSSITDTQYF.

Only a few counts were recorded for this clone. The chain carries TRBV12-3 or TRBV12-4 and TRBJ1-5; D unresolved. The V end was cut by 6 bases, the J end by 4 bases, with 10 bases between. There are 13 residues in the CDR3. In DNA form, the CDR3 reads TGTGCCAGCAGCCCCGACACGAATCAGCCCCAGCATTTT. This translates into CASSPDTNQPQHF.

The chain combines TRBV27 with TRBJ2-5, with 10 bases identical to TRBD2. Germline values: CDR1 MNHEY, CDR2 SMNVEV (reference sequence). J gave up 7 bases and V 8 bases, and 10 bases lay outside the gene matches. This CDR3 spans 14 amino acids. CDR3 sequence reads: CASHPAGGQGTQYF. CDR3 bases: TGTGCCAGCCATCCAGCGGGGGGGCAGGGGACCCAGTACTTC.

The V and J genes are TRBV6-6 and TRBJ1-1; tentative D call: TRBD1 (5 bases). Germline V gene sequence: CDR1 MNHNY, CDR2 SVGAGI (reference sequence). Trimming removed 7 bases from V and 3 bases from J, with 12 bases in between. This CDR3 is 13 amino acids long. The CDR3 reads CASKDTGDTEAFF. In DNA form, the CDR3 reads TGTGCCAGCAAGGACACAGGTGACACTGAAGCTTTCTTT.

The V gene is TRBV18, the J gene TRBJ2-5; D might be TRBD2 (6 bases). The V gene lost 6 bases and the J gene lost 5 bases, with 13 bases spanning the gap. Germline CDR1 KGHSH, CDR2 LQKENI. The CDR3 extends over 13 amino acids. The CDR3 loop is CASSPGLQETQYF. The CDR3 DNA is TGTGCCAGCTCTCCGGGACTTCAGGAGACCCAGTACTTC.

The chain links TRBV7-3 to TRBJ2-1, with D possibly TRBD2 on 7 matching bases. Germline V lookup: CDR1 SGHTA, CDR2 FQGTGA. With 5 bases removed from V and 0 bases from J, the gap between germline ends came to 20 bases. CDR3 length equals 18 residues. CDR3 residues: CASSPVAGASSSYNEQFF. In DNA, the CDR3 is TGTGCCAGCAGCCCAGTTGCGGGGGCGTCCAGCTCCTACAATGAGCAGTTCTTC.

The gene calls are TRBV5-5 and TRBJ1-2; 7 bases agree with TRBD1. Looked up from germline, CDR1 is SGHKS and CDR2 is YYEKEE (reference sequence). This CDR3 contains 14 residues. Trimming at V came to 4 bases and at J to 1 base, leaving 4 bases not matched to a gene. CDR3 region: CASSTTGNNYGYTF. DNA for the CDR3: TGTGCCAGCAGCACGACAGGGAATAACTATGGCTACACCTTC. The complete variable domain, with remaining parts taken from reference TRBV5-5 and TRBJ1-2, reads DAGVTQSPTHLIKTRGQQVTLRCSPISGHKSVSWYQQVLGQGPQFIFQYYEKEERGRGNFPDRFSARQFPNYSSELNVNALLLGDSALYLCASSTTGNNYGYTFGSGTRLTVV.

Note on this clone: This same CDR3 is encoded by further DNA sequences in the sample. V gene TRBV5-1 combines with J gene TRBJ2-3; D may be TRBD2 (6 bases). The CDR3 is 14 amino acids. The germline CDR1 and CDR2 sequences are SGHRS and YFSETQ. Deletions cut 2 bases from V and 2 bases from J, with 9 bases between. The CDR3 nucleotides are TGCGCCAGCAGCTTAAGGGACTTCACAGATACGCAGTATTTT. This encodes CASSLRDFTDTQYF. Supplemented by reference TRBV5-1 and TRBJ2-3, the full variable domain reads KAGVTQTPRYLIKTRGQQVTLSCSPISGHRSVSWYQQTPGQGLQFLFEYFSETQRNKGNFPGRFSGRQFSNSRSEMNVSTLELGDSALYLCASSLRDFTDTQYFGPGTRLTVL.

The chain carries TRBV20-1 and TRBJ2-5; TRBD2 aligns across 7 bases. Per germline, CDR1 DFQATT and CDR2 SNEGSKA (reference sequence). The CDR3 consists of 16 residues. Trimming removed 3 bases from V and 1 base from J; junction bases left unmatched: 11. Written as DNA, the CDR3 is TGCAGTGCTAGTGCTCTCCCTGCGGGGGTCCAAGAGACCCAGTACTTC. It encodes CSASALPAGVQETQYF.

The chain has TRBV4-2 and TRBJ2-4; TRBD1 matches 8 bases. Germline V gene sequence: CDR1 LGHNA, CDR2 YNFKEQ. CDR3 length: 14 amino acids. V gave up 2 bases and J gave up 7 bases; unmatched junction bases: 4. Here the CDR3 DNA reads TGTGCCAGCAGCCAAAGGCGACAGGGGAACATTCAGTACTTC. Translated, it gives CASSQRRQGNIQYF.

The J gene is TRBJ1-4, the V gene TRBV3-1 (or the pseudogene TRBV3-2); possibly TRBD1 for D (6 bases). This CDR3 has 14 amino acids. V lost 1 base and J 5 bases, leaving 8 bases between the germline ends. Per the germline V gene, CDR1 is LGHDT and CDR2 is YNNKEL (reference sequence). Written as DNA, the CDR3 is TGTGCCAGCAGCCAAGCAGGGGCGAATGAAAAACTGTTTTTT. Its translation is CASSQAGANEKLFF.

This clone has just a few counts. J is TRBJ2-1 and V is TRBV7-6; D is possibly TRBD1 (5 bases). V was clipped by 5 bases and J by 0 bases, with 11 bases between them. The CDR3 covers 15 residues. CDR1 is SGHVS and CDR2 is FNYEAQ in the germline V gene. CDR3 sequence (DNA): TGTGCCAGCAGCAAACAGGAAAGCTCCTACAATGAGCAGTTCTTC. This encodes CASSKQESSYNEQFF.

The V and J genes are TRBV27 and TRBJ2-7; a possible D gene is TRBD1 (6 bases). The CDR3 is made up of 14 amino acids. CDR1 is MNHEY and CDR2 is SMNVEV in the germline V gene (reference sequence). V was pared by 2 bases and J by 1 base, with 9 bases between. The CDR3 here is CASSLDRRSYEQYF. DNA of the CDR3: TGTGCCAGCAGTTTAGACAGGCGTTCCTACGAGCAGTACTTC.

This clone was observed a handful of times. The rearrangement joins TRBV5-4 to TRBJ2-7, with 12 bases matching TRBD2. CDR3 length: 16 amino acids. CDR1 SGHNT and CDR2 YYREEE come from the germline V gene (reference sequence). With V trimmed by 3 bases and J by 6 bases, 10 bases remained unmatched. The DNA of the CDR3 is TGTGCCAGCAGCTCCAGGACTAGCGGGGTTAGGTCCGAGCAGTACTTC. This codes for CASSSRTSGVRSEQYF. The full variable domain, its missing parts supplied by reference TRBV5-4 and TRBJ2-7, is ETGVTQSPTHLIKTRGQQVTLRCSSQSGHNTVSWYQQALGQGPQFIFQYYREEENGRGNFPPRFSGLQFPNYSSELNVNALELDDSALYLCASSSRTSGVRSEQYFGPGTRLTVT.